The following is a T cell receptor (beta chain) sequence with its context. This sample is part of a study of preoperative IRX-2 immunotherapy in early breast cancer. Clones were read by immunoSEQ multiplex PCR, and TCRdb kept only the in-frame ones, dropping some. This repertoire shows 95,000 to 100,000 clones, about nine tenths found once; its top ten account for over 2%. The treatment: preoperative locoregional IRX-2 cytokine immunotherapy. This phase Ib study tested locoregional IRX-2 cytokine immunotherapy given before surgery. The CDR3 totals 15 residues. Germline CDR1 and CDR2: SGHNT and YENEEA. V lost 3 bases, J lost 6 bases, and 15 bases lay in between.

The sequenced sample was tumor tissue, obtained after IRX-2 immunotherapy. This sequence was found in a human donor with breast cancer. This rearrangement joins TRBV11-3 to TRBJ2-1; perhaps TRBD1 as D (7 bases). Here the CDR3 reads CASSLPAGGRNEQFF. CDR3 nucleotide sequence: TGTGCCAGCAGCTTGCCGGCAGGGGGGCGCAATGAGCAGTTCTTC.